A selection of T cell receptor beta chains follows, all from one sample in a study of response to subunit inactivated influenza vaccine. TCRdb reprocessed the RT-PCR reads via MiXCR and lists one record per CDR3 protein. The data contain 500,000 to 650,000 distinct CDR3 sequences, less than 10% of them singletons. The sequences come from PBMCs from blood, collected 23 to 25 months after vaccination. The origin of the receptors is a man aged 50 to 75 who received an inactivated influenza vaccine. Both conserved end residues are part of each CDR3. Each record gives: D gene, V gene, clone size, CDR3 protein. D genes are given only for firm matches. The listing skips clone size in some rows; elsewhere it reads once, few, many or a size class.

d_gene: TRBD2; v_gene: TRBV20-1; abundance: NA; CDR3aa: CSASLLAGGSSEQFF
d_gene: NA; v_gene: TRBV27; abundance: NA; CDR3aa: CASSLGVAGANVLTF
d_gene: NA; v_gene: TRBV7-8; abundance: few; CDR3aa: CATVPGRGNTEAFF
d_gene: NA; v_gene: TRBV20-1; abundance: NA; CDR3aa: CSARVMRYNEQFF
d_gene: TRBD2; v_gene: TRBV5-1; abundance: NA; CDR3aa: CASSLGWGGRADEQFF
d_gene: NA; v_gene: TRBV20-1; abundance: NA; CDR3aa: CSADRLGNTGELFF
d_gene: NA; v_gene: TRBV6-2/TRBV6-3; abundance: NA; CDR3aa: CASSGQQGSGYTF
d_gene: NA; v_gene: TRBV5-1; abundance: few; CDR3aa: CASSSTGNDNEQFF
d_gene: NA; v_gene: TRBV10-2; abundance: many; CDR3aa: CASSEWSGNTIYF
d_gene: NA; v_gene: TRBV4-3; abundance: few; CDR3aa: CASSQDVGFYNEQFF
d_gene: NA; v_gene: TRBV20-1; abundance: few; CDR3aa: CSARARNQPQHF
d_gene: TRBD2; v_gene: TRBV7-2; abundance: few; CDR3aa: CASSLERAGGETQYF
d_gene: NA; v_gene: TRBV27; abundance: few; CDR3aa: CASSSSPGLETQYF
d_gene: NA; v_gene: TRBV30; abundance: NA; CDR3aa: CAWSGASPSTDTQYF
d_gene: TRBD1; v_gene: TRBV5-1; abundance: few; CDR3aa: CASSLGQTPRTDTQYF
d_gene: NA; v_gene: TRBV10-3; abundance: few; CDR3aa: CAISRLQAETEAFF
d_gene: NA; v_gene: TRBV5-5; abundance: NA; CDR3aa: CASSLGGQTLQYF
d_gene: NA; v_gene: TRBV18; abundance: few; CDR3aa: CASSPGDIQYF
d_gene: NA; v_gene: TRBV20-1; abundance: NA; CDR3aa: CSARDPTGGFEQYF
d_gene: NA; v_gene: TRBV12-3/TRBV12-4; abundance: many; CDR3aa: CASTTDSTDTQYF
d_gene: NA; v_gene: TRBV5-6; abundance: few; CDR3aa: CASSLDTGRADTQYF
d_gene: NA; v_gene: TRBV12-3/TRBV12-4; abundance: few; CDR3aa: CASRKGADTQYF
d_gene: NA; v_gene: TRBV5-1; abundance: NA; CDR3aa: CASSWEPHNNEQFF
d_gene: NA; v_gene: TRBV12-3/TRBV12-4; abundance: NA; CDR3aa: CASSNRRTYEQYF
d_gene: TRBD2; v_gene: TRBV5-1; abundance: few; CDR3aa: CASSRGDYPTYNEQFF
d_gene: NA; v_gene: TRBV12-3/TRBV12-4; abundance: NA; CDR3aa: CASSFFGEDSEQFF
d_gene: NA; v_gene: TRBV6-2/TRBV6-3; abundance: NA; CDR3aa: CASSTPGGFILDTQYF
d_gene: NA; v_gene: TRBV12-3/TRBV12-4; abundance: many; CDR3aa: CASSIGVAKNIQYF
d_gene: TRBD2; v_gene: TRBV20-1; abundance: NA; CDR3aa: CSAEGVLAGAVEQFF
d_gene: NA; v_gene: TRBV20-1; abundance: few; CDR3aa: CSASSRTLPPLGEQYF
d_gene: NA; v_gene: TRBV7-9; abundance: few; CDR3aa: CASSLPLDSSPLHF
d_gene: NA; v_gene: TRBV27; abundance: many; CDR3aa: CASSPGAGSNQPQHF
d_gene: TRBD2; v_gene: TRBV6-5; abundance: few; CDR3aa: CASSYMSGGAGDEQYF
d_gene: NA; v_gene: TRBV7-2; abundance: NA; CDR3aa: CASSLGGGGNSYEQYF
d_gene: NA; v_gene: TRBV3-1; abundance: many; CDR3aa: CASSWVVNEQFF
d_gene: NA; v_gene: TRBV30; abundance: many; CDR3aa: CAWSVGRTARSYNEQFF
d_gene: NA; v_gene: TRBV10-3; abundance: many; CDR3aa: CAISEGGGQETQYF
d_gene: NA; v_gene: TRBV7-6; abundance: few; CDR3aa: CASSLAQQRVSMNTEAFF
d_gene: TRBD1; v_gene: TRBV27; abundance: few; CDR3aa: CASSLWGQGFMNTEAFF
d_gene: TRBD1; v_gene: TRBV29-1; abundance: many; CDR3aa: CSVEARDRGNTGELFF
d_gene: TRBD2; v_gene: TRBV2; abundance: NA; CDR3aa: CASSRTSGGVHSDTQYF
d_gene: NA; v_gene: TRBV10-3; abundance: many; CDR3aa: CAIRVTAYSGNTIYF
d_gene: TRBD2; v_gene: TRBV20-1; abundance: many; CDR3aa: CSARDRFSGGGETQYF
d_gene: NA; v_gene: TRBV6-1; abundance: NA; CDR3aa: CASSEAPRRGVNQPQHF
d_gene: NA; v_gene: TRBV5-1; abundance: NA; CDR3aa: CASSLERGLDGYTF
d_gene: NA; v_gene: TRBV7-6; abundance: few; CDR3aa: CASSLGTGPSYGYTF
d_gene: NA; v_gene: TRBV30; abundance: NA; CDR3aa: CAWSVAGIQPQLF
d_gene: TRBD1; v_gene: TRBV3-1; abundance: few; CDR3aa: CASSQDLDRGKLFF